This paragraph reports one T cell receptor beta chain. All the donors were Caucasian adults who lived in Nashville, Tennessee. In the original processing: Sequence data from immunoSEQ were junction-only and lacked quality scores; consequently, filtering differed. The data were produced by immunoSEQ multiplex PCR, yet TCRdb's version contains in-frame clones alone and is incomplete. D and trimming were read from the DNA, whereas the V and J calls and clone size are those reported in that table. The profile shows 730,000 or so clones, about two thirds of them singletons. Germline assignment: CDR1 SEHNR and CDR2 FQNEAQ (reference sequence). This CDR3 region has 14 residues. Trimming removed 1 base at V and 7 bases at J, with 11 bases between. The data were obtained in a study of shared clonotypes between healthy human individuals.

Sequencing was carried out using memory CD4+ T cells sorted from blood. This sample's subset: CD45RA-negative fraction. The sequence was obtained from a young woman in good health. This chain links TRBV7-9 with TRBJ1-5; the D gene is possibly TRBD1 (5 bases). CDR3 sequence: CASSLGGDLQPQHF. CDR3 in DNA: TGTGCCAGCAGCTTAGGAGGGGACTTACAGCCCCAGCATTTT.